These 28 T cell receptor beta chains originate from one sample sequenced in a study of T cell changes during pregnancy in multiple sclerosis. The table came from immunoSEQ multiplex PCR; TCRdb's copy has only in-frame clones and leaves some out. The sample contains 100,000 to 130,000 clones, just under 95% of which appear only once. The material was peripheral blood, obtained in the third trimester of pregnancy. The receptors were gathered from a female donor in good health, enrolled as a control in a pregnancy study.

The gene calls are TRBV21-1 and TRBJ2-1; the listed D gene, TRBD2, was not tested against the DNA. TRBV21-1 is marked as a pseudogene. The CDR3 runs 18 residues. As DNA, the CDR3 is TGTGCCAGCAGCAAAGTTCGCGCGGGGCCGGTTATATACAATGAGCAGTTCTTC. It is translated as CASSKVRAGPVIYNEQFF.

CDR3 DNA sequence: TGTGCCAGCAGCTTAAAGTACGGGAATTCACCCCTCCACTTT. This codes for CASSLKYGNSPLHF. This chain joins TRBV7-3 and TRBJ1-6, with D unclear. CDR1 SGHTA and CDR2 FQGTGA come from the germline V gene. V was shortened by 1 base and J by 7 bases, with 8 bases between the two germline ends. This CDR3 region has 14 residues. The whole variable domain, filled in from reference TRBV7-3 and TRBJ1-6, reads GAGVSQTPSNKVTEKGKYVELRCDPISGHTALYWYRQSLGQGPEFLIYFQGTGAADDSGLPNDRFFAVRPEGSVSTLKIQRTERGDSAVYLCASSLKYGNSPLHFGNGTRLTVT.

This clone was recorded only once. The J gene is TRBJ1-2, the V gene TRBV30, with 8 bases aligning to TRBD1. Germline CDR1 reads GTSNPN; CDR2 reads SVGIG (reference sequence). Trimming cost V 0 bases and J 5 bases; bases outside gene matches: 5. The CDR3 runs 14 residues. CDR3 DNA sequence: TGTGCCTGGAGTGTACAGGGGGAAGCTTATGGCTACACCTTC. Protein: CAWSVQGEAYGYTF.

V usage is TRBV9 and J usage is TRBJ1-5, with 7 bases that match TRBD1. Germline trimming cut 0 bases from V and 4 bases from J; bases unmatched to any gene: 4. CDR3 size: 15 residues. CDR1 and CDR2 from the germline V gene are SGDLS and YYNGEE. The CDR3 loop is CASSVGDRENQPQHF. The CDR3 DNA reads as TGTGCCAGCAGCGTAGGAGACAGGGAGAATCAGCCCCAGCATTTT.

This chain links TRBV7-2 with TRBJ2-7; 12 positions match TRBD2. Per the germline V gene, CDR1 is SGHTA and CDR2 is FQGNSA. The CDR3 covers 15 residues. J gave up 5 bases and V 3 bases, and 5 bases lay outside the gene matches. As DNA, the CDR3 is TGTGCCAGCAGCTTGGCTAGCGGGGGGGCTAACGAGCAGTACTTC. Protein product: CASSLASGGANEQYF.

The chain has TRBV30 and TRBJ1-5, with TRBD1 identical over 8 bases. The length of the CDR3 is 15 residues. J was trimmed by 0 bases and V by 1 base; bases with no gene match: 2. Germline V gene data show CDR1 as GTSNPN and CDR2 as SVGIG (reference sequence). CDR3 in DNA: TGTGCCTGGAGTGGGGGACAGGTTAGCAATCAGCCCCAGCATTTT. It is translated as CAWSGGQVSNQPQHF.

The V and J genes are TRBV27 and TRBJ1-2; D is unclear. Trimming took off 6 bases at V and 4 bases at J, with 6 bases between the two ends. The CDR3 totals 11 residues. Germline V CDR1 and CDR2: MNHEY, SMNVEV (reference sequence). CDR3 DNA sequence: TGTGCCAGCAGCCCCGGCTATGGCTACACCTTC. Residues: CASSPGYGYTF.

Notes on this clone: Likely a read error: the CDR3 ends without its conserved phenylalanine or tryptophan. No DNA is shown, since the ends of the CDR3 on it are uncertain; the CDR3 is the one TCRdb lists. V usage is TRBV11-2 and J usage is TRBJ1-1. The CDR3 has 13 amino acids, counting both end residues. Germline loops: CDR1 SGHAT, CDR2 FQNNGV. CDR3 sequence: CASSLDQSGGARY.

This clone has only one observation. The chain recombines TRBV6-5 with TRBJ1-2; 8 positions match TRBD1. The CDR3 runs to 13 residues. Trimming at V came to 6 bases and at J to 5 bases, leaving 5 bases not matched to a gene. Germline V lookup: CDR1 MNHEY, CDR2 SVGAGI. The CDR3 DNA reads TGTGCCAGCAGGGGGGGACAGGCGTATGGCTACACCTTC. This codes for CASRGGQAYGYTF.

The chain combines TRBV19 with TRBJ1-6; D gene unclear. CDR1 LNHDA and CDR2 SQIVND come from the germline V gene (reference sequence). Trimming cost V 3 bases and J 7 bases, with 10 bases left between them. There are 14 residues in the CDR3. The CDR3 DNA is TGTGCCAGTAGTATCGGGAATCTAAATTCACCCCTCCACTTT. Encoded protein: CASSIGNLNSPLHF.

The chain is built from TRBV6-5 and TRBJ1-2, with 10 positions matching TRBD1. The CDR3 length is 14 residues. V was clipped by 2 bases and J by 4 bases; unmatched bases: 1. CDR1 is MNHEY, CDR2 SVGAGI, per germline. CDR3 sequence (DNA): TGTGCCAGCAGTTACCGGGACAGGGGCTATGGCTACACCTTC. Protein product: CASSYRDRGYGYTF.

This clone was counted a few times. The chain has TRBV19 and TRBJ1-1; TRBD1 might be the D (6 bases). CDR1 and CDR2 (germline): LNHDA, SQIVND (reference sequence). The germline V and J ends were trimmed by 4 bases and 4 bases, with 13 bases remaining between them. CDR3 size: 14 residues. The CDR3 region is CASSTRGHGTEAFF. CDR3 coding DNA: TGTGCCAGTAGTACCAGGGGTCACGGCACTGAAGCTTTCTTT. The full variable domain, in which reference TRBV19 and TRBJ1-1 provide the parts outside the CDR3, is DGGITQSPKYLFRKEGQNVTLSCEQNLNHDAMYWYRQDPGQGLRLIYYSQIVNDFQKGDIAEGYSVSREKKESFPLTVTSAQKNPTAFYLCASSTRGHGTEAFFGQGTRLTVV.

Written as DNA, the CDR3 is TGTGCCAGTACCGAGCATAATACTAACTATGGCTACACCTTC. Amino acid sequence: CASTEHNTNYGYTF. The chain uses TRBV19 and TRBJ1-2; D call uncertain. The length of the CDR3 is 14 residues. The germline gives CDR1 LNHDA, CDR2 SQIVND (reference sequence). V lost 7 bases to trimming and J lost 0 bases, with 12 bases between them.

The chain joins TRBV5-1 to TRBJ2-3; tentative D call: TRBD1 (5 bases). The CDR3 covers 13 residues. Germline V gives CDR1 SGHRS, CDR2 YFSETQ. Trimming cost V 0 bases and J 5 bases, with 7 bases left between them. In DNA, the CDR3 is TGCGCCAGCAGCTTGGAGACAGTAGATACGCAGTATTTT. Protein sequence: CASSLETVDTQYF.

The chain joins TRBV30 to TRBJ1-1; D call uncertain. Trimming took off 4 bases at V and 5 bases at J, with 14 bases between the two ends. The V gene's germline CDR1 is GTSNPN and CDR2 SVGIG (reference sequence). The CDR3 is made up of 13 amino acids. The CDR3 nucleotides read TGTGCCTGGAAGGACGGGATGGGTACTGAAGCTTTCTTT. This translates into CAWKDGMGTEAFF.

The V and J genes are TRBV11-3 and TRBJ2-2; unclear D gene. V was shortened by 1 base and J by 2 bases, with 5 bases between the two germline ends. Germline lookup yields CDR1 SGHNT and CDR2 YENEEA. This CDR3 has 14 residues. The CDR3 loop is CASSLVRNTGELFF. CDR3 coding DNA: TGTGCCAGCAGCTTAGTTAGAAACACCGGGGAGCTGTTTTTT.

The rearrangement uses TRBV5-1 and TRBJ1-1; 7 bases line up with TRBD1. The germline V gene has CDR1 SGHRS and CDR2 YFSETQ. CDR3 size: 15 residues. The trim removed 4 bases at V and 1 base at J, leaving 7 bases unmatched. The CDR3 spells CASSPTGRENTEAFF. CDR3 coding DNA: TGCGCCAGCAGCCCGACAGGGAGAGAGAACACTGAAGCTTTCTTT.

The chain combines TRBV11-2 with TRBJ2-6; weak D call: TRBD1 (6 bases). V lost 4 bases, J lost 12 bases, and 16 bases lay in between. Germline V gene sequence: CDR1 SGHAT, CDR2 FQNNGV. This CDR3 contains 14 residues. The chain's CDR3 is CASSSRQAPGVLTF. DNA of the CDR3: TGTGCCAGCAGCTCCCGACAGGCCCCGGGCGTCCTGACTTTC.

The chain uses TRBV5-5 and TRBJ2-3; maybe TRBD2 (6 bases). The germline V and J ends were trimmed by 1 base and 5 bases, with 11 bases remaining between them. CDR1 SGHKS and CDR2 YYEKEE come from the germline V gene (reference sequence). There are 14 residues in the CDR3. The CDR3 spells CASSLLTGVDTQYF. The CDR3 DNA follows: TGTGCCAGCAGCTTGTTAACGGGGGTAGATACGCAGTATTTT.

V and J are TRBV30 and TRBJ1-4; possible D gene TRBD1, 6 bases. CDR1 is GTSNPN, CDR2 SVGIG, per germline (reference sequence). Deletions cut 0 bases from V and 5 bases from J, with 13 bases between. The CDR3 spans 15 residues. The CDR3 spells CAWSVEGQGNEKLFF. The CDR3 coding sequence is TGTGCCTGGAGTGTAGAAGGGCAGGGGAATGAAAAACTGTTTTTT.

This chain connects TRBV11-2 to TRBJ1-1; no definite D call. This CDR3 comprises 12 residues. V lost 0 bases and J lost 7, with 6 bases in between. Germline assignment: CDR1 SGHAT and CDR2 FQNNGV. CDR3 in DNA: TGTGCCAGCAGCTTAGATGTCAGTGAAGCTTTCTTT. Its translation is CASSLDVSEAFF.

This chain links TRBV5-1 with TRBJ2-1; 11 bases map to TRBD1. V lost 5 bases and J lost 6; bases outside the gene matches: 1. CDR3 length equals 13 residues. Germline values: CDR1 SGHRS, CDR2 YFSETQ. The CDR3 here is CASRGTGGNEQFF. The CDR3 bases are TGCGCCAGCAGAGGGACAGGGGGCAATGAGCAGTTCTTC.

The chain has TRBV7-8 and TRBJ1-5; D is perhaps TRBD1 (6 bases). Per germline, CDR1 SGHVS and CDR2 FQNEAQ. The CDR3 sequence is 15 residues long. V lost 5 bases, J lost 2 bases, and 13 bases lay in between. The CDR3 sequence is CASSQYRVGNQPQHF. DNA for the CDR3: TGTGCCAGCAGCCAATACAGGGTAGGCAATCAGCCCCAGCATTTT.

This chain links TRBV5-6 with TRBJ1-5; possibly TRBD1 for D (5 bases). This CDR3 has 16 amino acids. V was clipped by 3 bases and J by 2 bases, with 15 bases between them. Germline CDR1 SGHDT, CDR2 YYEEEE. The CDR3 region has the DNA TGTGCCAGCAGCTCCACCCAGGGATTGCGCAATCAGCCCCAGCATTTT. Translated, it gives CASSSTQGLRNQPQHF.

V gene TRBV7-3 combines with J gene TRBJ1-1; the D gene is possibly TRBD1 (6 bases). The CDR3 spans 13 residues. V lost 3 bases, J lost 5 bases, and 10 bases lay in between. Looked up from germline, CDR1 is SGHTA and CDR2 is FQGTGA. The CDR3: CASSLDRGTEAFF. The CDR3 coding sequence is TGTGCCAGCAGCTTGGACAGAGGAACTGAAGCTTTCTTT.

V is TRBV9 and J is TRBJ2-2; tentatively, D is TRBD2 (6 bases). V was cut by 3 bases and J by 8 bases, with 11 bases left in between. The CDR3 is 13 residues long. Germline lookup yields CDR1 SGDLS and CDR2 YYNGEE. In nucleotides, the CDR3 is TGTGCCAGCAGCGCGGGAGACATAGGGGAGCTGTTTTTT. It specifies CASSAGDIGELFF.

The J gene is TRBJ1-1, the V gene TRBV27; D unresolved. Trimming left V 3 bases short and J 8 bases short, with 10 bases between. Germline V CDR1 and CDR2: MNHEY, SMNVEV (reference sequence). CDR3 length: 12 residues. CDR3 coding DNA: TGTGCCAGCAGTTTCCTGTCGGGGGAAGCTTTCTTT. Translated, it gives CASSFLSGEAFF.

The rearrangement joins TRBV5-1 to TRBJ2-5; 11 bases map to TRBD1. The J call is uncertain, as TRBJ2-7 better fits the DNA end. Per the germline V gene, CDR1 is SGHRS and CDR2 is YFSETQ. This CDR3 has 15 residues. DNA for the CDR3: TGCGCCAGCAGCTTGGGGACAGGGGGCCTGGACGAGCAGTACTTC. This codes for CASSLGTGGLDEQYF.